Described below is a single T cell receptor beta chain sequence and its context. TCRdb's table, derived via immunoSEQ multiplex PCR, lists solely in-frame clones and lacks some. The table includes about 150,000 clones, over 80% detected once. This specimen comes from a study of radiation and T cells in renal cell carcinoma. Time point: blood 2 weeks post-SBRT. Indicated treatment: 15 Gy SBRT to primary tumor, nephrectomy 4 weeks later. Germline CDR1 is SGHVS and CDR2 is FQNEAQ. The length of the CDR3 is 16 residues. Trimming removed 8 bases from V and 0 bases from J, with 17 bases in between. This sequence joins TRBV7-8 and TRBJ1-5; D unresolved. This TCR was recovered from a woman between 50 and 59 years old with renal cell carcinoma. The sample was blood, taken from a patient whose treatment included radiotherapy and nephrectomy. CDR3 DNA sequence: TGTGCCAGCGGCCGCCTTGCGGGCTATAGCAATCAGCCCCAGCATTTT. Residues: CASGRLAGYSNQPQHF.